Below are 16 T cell receptor beta chains sequenced from a single sample in a study of T cell responses to AZD1222 COVID-19 vaccine. Assay used: immunoSEQ multiplex PCR; TCRdb lists only in-frame clones, some missing. The repertoire holds roughly 120,000 clones, about 88% seen once, with 7.5% to 8% in the top ten. Sequenced here: peripheral blood, sampled on day 0 of AZD1222 vaccination. These receptors originate from an adult in good health.

The gene calls are TRBV4-1 and TRBJ2-2; D might be TRBD1 (7 bases). This CDR3 has 16 residues. Germline-derived CDR1 and CDR2 are MGHRA and YSYEKL. V was trimmed by 0 bases and J by 3 bases, leaving 11 bases between them. The CDR3 here is CASSQDGGTDTGELFF. CDR3 coding DNA: TGCGCCAGCAGCCAAGATGGAGGGACAGACACCGGGGAGCTGTTTTTT.

At least ten counts were recorded for this clone. This chain links TRBV7-9 with TRBJ2-1, with TRBD2 identical over 9 bases. The CDR3 covers 13 residues. Germline V lookup: CDR1 SEHNR, CDR2 FQNEAQ (reference sequence). J lost 9 bases, V lost 8 bases, and 8 bases had no gene match. CDR3 DNA sequence: TGTGCCAGCCTGGCTAGCGGGAAGGGTGAGCAGTTCTTC. As protein: CASLASGKGEQFF.

The chain is built from TRBV6-5 and TRBJ2-7; 8 nucleotides line up with TRBD1. With 2 bases clipped from V and 6 bases from J, the junction kept 9 bases outside the gene matches. The CDR3 length is 15 residues. Germline-derived CDR1 and CDR2 are MNHEY and SVGAGI. In DNA, the CDR3 is TGTGCCAGCAGTTACGAGAGCAGGGGGCAACGCGAGCAGTACTTC. It codes for CASSYESRGQREQYF.

This rearrangement joins TRBV28 to TRBJ1-2; possibly TRBD1 for D (5 bases). Germline V gene data show CDR1 as MDHEN and CDR2 as SYDVKM. The CDR3 length is 14 residues. V was shortened by 2 bases and J by 7 bases, with 14 bases between the two germline ends. The CDR3 spells CASSLQGGGRGYTF. CDR3 nucleotides: TGTGCCAGCAGTTTACAGGGAGGAGGTCGTGGCTACACCTTC.

The gene calls are TRBV18 and TRBJ2-3, with 13 bases fitting TRBD2. The CDR3 loop spans 16 amino acids. Trimming cost V 2 bases and J 3 bases; bases outside gene matches: 2. The germline V gene encodes CDR1 KGHSH and CDR2 LQKENI. The CDR3: CASSPMTSGGTDTQYF. Here the CDR3 DNA reads TGTGCCAGCTCACCAATGACTAGCGGGGGGACAGATACGCAGTATTTT.

This clone was counted once. In DNA, the CDR3 is TGTGCCAGCTCACCCGATGCAGGGCTCTCTGGGGCCAACGTCCTGACTTTC. It translates to CASSPDAGLSGANVLTF. The V and J genes are TRBV18 and TRBJ2-6; TRBD1 is a possible D gene (5 bases). Trimming left V 3 bases short and J 0 bases short, with 12 bases between. The germline V gene has CDR1 KGHSH and CDR2 LQKENI. CDR3 length: 17 amino acids.

The chain is built from TRBV19 and TRBJ1-2, with D possibly TRBD1 on 6 matching bases. Germline assignment: CDR1 LNHDA and CDR2 SQIVND (reference sequence). Trimming removed 3 bases at V and 7 bases at J, with 12 bases between. The CDR3 loop spans 13 amino acids. The CDR3 protein is CASSMSQGGGYTF. The CDR3 DNA sequence: TGTGCCAGTAGTATGAGTCAAGGGGGTGGCTACACCTTC.

This chain connects TRBV27 to TRBJ2-2; D gene uncertain. Per the germline V gene, CDR1 is MNHEY and CDR2 is SMNVEV (reference sequence). The CDR3 has 12 residues. The V gene lost 7 bases and the J gene lost 5 bases, with 8 bases spanning the gap. CDR3 residues: CASTPRTGELFF. CDR3 coding DNA: TGTGCCAGCACCCCTAGAACCGGGGAGCTGTTTTTT.

The chain carries TRBV7-9 and TRBJ2-7; D is uncertain. Trimming took off 4 bases at V and 4 bases at J, with 5 bases between the two ends. Germline CDR1 is SEHNR and CDR2 is FQNEAQ (reference sequence). This CDR3 spans 11 amino acids. The CDR3 reads CASSSMYEQYF. The CDR3 DNA follows: TGTGCCAGCAGCTCTATGTACGAGCAGTACTTC.

J is TRBJ1-5 and V is TRBV2; 7 bases line up with TRBD1. CDR3 length: 14 residues. Germline V gives CDR1 SNHLY, CDR2 FYNNEI. V lost 4 bases to trimming and J lost 4 bases; unmatched junction nucleotides: 4. The CDR3 spells CASSGVQGNQPQHF. The CDR3 nucleotides are TGTGCCAGCAGTGGGGTACAGGGGAATCAGCCCCAGCATTTT. Together with reference TRBV2 and TRBJ1-5, the CDR3 gives the full variable domain: EPEVTQTPSHQVTQMGQEVILRCVPISNHLYFYWYRQILGQKVEFLVSFYNNEISEKSEIFDDQFSVERPDGSNFTLKIRSTKLEDSAMYFCASSGVQGNQPQHFGDGTRLSIL.

The J gene is TRBJ2-7, the V gene TRBV6-6; 9 bases line up with TRBD1. The V gene's germline CDR1 is MNHNY and CDR2 SVGAGI (reference sequence). Trimming removed 6 bases from V and 7 bases from J; junction bases left unmatched: 10. The CDR3 has 14 residues. In DNA, the CDR3 is TGTGCCAGCAGGAGGACAGGGGCAGGGCAAGAGCAGTACTTC. The encoded protein is CASRRTGAGQEQYF.

The table lists this clone with a count of one. The chain links TRBV24-1 to TRBJ1-5; TRBD1 matches at 9 bases. From germline, CDR1 is KGHDR and CDR2 SFDVKD. The V and J ends lost 9 bases and 4 bases, in that order; junction bases with no gene match: 6. This CDR3 is built from 14 residues. Here the CDR3 DNA reads TGTGCCACCGGATCGGACAGGGGAAATCAGCCCCAGCATTTT. Translated, it gives CATGSDRGNQPQHF.

V usage is TRBV6-5 and J usage is TRBJ1-4; the D gene is possibly TRBD1 (5 bases). V lost 0 bases and J 5 bases, leaving 10 bases between the germline ends. The CDR3 totals 15 residues. The germline CDR1 and CDR2 sequences are MNHEY and SVGAGI. The CDR3: CASSYSGRTNEKLFF. In DNA, the CDR3 is TGTGCCAGCAGTTACTCGGGGCGGACGAATGAAAAACTGTTTTTT.

In the case of this clone: This same CDR3 is encoded by further DNA sequences in the sample. CDR3 nucleotide sequence: TGTGCCAGCTCCCGAGGGCAGATGAACACTGAAGCTTTCTTT. This sequence encodes CASSRGQMNTEAFF. The rearrangement joins TRBV27 to TRBJ1-1; D ambiguous. The CDR3 is made up of 14 amino acids. Germline CDR1 is MNHEY and CDR2 is SMNVEV (reference sequence). Trimming pared 8 bases from V and 0 bases from J, leaving 13 bases between.

The rearrangement links TRBV10-3 to TRBJ2-7; 8 positions agree with TRBD1. V lost 10 bases and J lost 6; bases outside the gene matches: 17. Germline V lookup: CDR1 ENHRY, CDR2 SYGVKD. The CDR3 has 15 residues. The CDR3 DNA sequence: TGTGCCACCTCCGACCAGGGGGCGAAGAACGGCGAGCAGTACTTC. It yields the protein CATSDQGAKNGEQYF.

This clone came up a few times. The chain uses TRBV30 and TRBJ1-4, with D possibly TRBD1 on 6 matching bases. Trimming removed 3 bases at V and 0 bases at J, with 11 bases between. Germline CDR1 is GTSNPN and CDR2 is SVGIG (reference sequence). The length of the CDR3 is 15 residues. The CDR3 sequence: CAWRAGTTTNEKLFF. The CDR3 DNA follows: TGTGCCTGGAGGGCCGGGACAACAACTAATGAAAAACTGTTTTTT. Complete variable domain (other parts from reference TRBV30 and TRBJ1-4): SQTIHQWPATLVQPVGSPLSLECTVEGTSNPNLYWYRQAAGRGLQLLFYSVGIGQISSEVPQNLSASRPQDRQFILSSKKLLLSDSGFYLCAWRAGTTTNEKLFFGSGTQLSVL.